This passage covers 7 T cell receptor beta chains from one sample sequenced in a study of Ad26.COV2.S vaccination and SARS-CoV-2 variants. Clones were read by immunoSEQ multiplex PCR, and TCRdb kept only the in-frame ones, dropping some. The data show more than 150,000 clones, roughly nine tenths seen once. The material sequenced was peripheral blood, taken after recovery from COVID-19. These receptors were obtained from a human donor who had recovered from COVID-19.

The chain is built from TRBV2 and TRBJ2-7; D unresolved. Germline loops: CDR1 SNHLY, CDR2 FYNNEI. This CDR3 spans 12 amino acids. With 5 bases removed from V and 4 bases from J, the gap between germline ends came to 9 bases. The CDR3 DNA reads TGTGCCAGCAGTCGAGACGGATACGAGCAGTACTTC. Translated, it gives CASSRDGYEQYF.

This chain connects TRBV3-1 (or the pseudogene TRBV3-2) to TRBJ2-5, with D unclear. The V gene lost 2 bases and the J gene lost 5 bases, with 12 bases spanning the gap. Germline assignment: CDR1 LGHDT and CDR2 YNNKEL (reference sequence). The CDR3 totals 14 residues. CDR3 DNA: TGTGCCAGCAGCCAAATTCGTAAGGGTGAGACCCAGTACTTC. Translation: CASSQIRKGETQYF.

CDR3 sequence: CASSWTSGSTGELFF. The CDR3 DNA reads as TGTGCCAGCAGCTGGACTAGCGGGAGCACCGGGGAGCTGTTTTTT. The chain has TRBV11-1 and TRBJ2-2; 13 nucleotides match TRBD2. Germline CDR1 is SGHAT and CDR2 is FQDESV (reference sequence). This CDR3 has 15 amino acids. Trimming at V came to 4 bases and at J to 4 bases, leaving 0 bases not matched to a gene. The full variable domain, completed using reference TRBV11-1 and TRBJ2-2, is EAEVAQSPRYKITEKSQAVAFWCDPISGHATLYWYRQILGQGPELLVQFQDESVVDDSQLPKDRFSAERLKGVDSTLKIQPAELGDSAMYLCASSWTSGSTGELFFGEGSRLTVL.

This clone was found once. The chain links TRBV27 to TRBJ1-5; a weak D match, TRBD1 (5 bases). CDR3 length: 13 amino acids. Germline V gene sequence: CDR1 MNHEY, CDR2 SMNVEV (reference sequence). V lost 3 bases, J lost 5 bases, and 8 bases lay in between. Here the CDR3 reads CASSLQGYQPQHF. DNA of the CDR3: TGTGCCAGCAGTTTGCAGGGATATCAGCCCCAGCATTTT.

The rearrangement joins TRBV27 to TRBJ1-6; D call uncertain. Trimming shortened V by 4 bases and J by 0 bases, and 10 bases separated the two germline ends. This CDR3 comprises 16 residues. CDR1 is MNHEY, CDR2 SMNVEV, per germline (reference sequence). The CDR3 loop reads CASSSPQSSYNSPLHF. The CDR3 DNA reads as TGTGCCAGCAGTTCGCCACAGAGCTCCTATAATTCACCCCTCCACTTT.

The rearrangement links TRBV5-1 to TRBJ1-1; D possibly corresponds to TRBD1 (5 bases). CDR3 size: 15 residues. The ends were cut back, 4 bases at V and 0 bases at J, with 13 bases in the middle. The germline V gene encodes CDR1 SGHRS and CDR2 YFSETQ. The DNA of the CDR3 is TGCGCCAGCAGCCGAGGGGACCTTATGAACACTGAAGCTTTCTTT. This codes for CASSRGDLMNTEAFF.

This chain connects TRBV7-7 to TRBJ2-2, with TRBD1 matching over 10 bases. Germline V gene sequence: CDR1 SSHAT, CDR2 FNYEAQ (reference sequence). Trimming took 4 bases from V and 4 from J; bases not matched to a gene: 3. The CDR3 runs 15 residues. CDR3 loop: CASSSGTGVTGELFF. The CDR3, as DNA: TGTGCCAGCAGCTCCGGGACAGGGGTCACCGGGGAGCTGTTTTTT.